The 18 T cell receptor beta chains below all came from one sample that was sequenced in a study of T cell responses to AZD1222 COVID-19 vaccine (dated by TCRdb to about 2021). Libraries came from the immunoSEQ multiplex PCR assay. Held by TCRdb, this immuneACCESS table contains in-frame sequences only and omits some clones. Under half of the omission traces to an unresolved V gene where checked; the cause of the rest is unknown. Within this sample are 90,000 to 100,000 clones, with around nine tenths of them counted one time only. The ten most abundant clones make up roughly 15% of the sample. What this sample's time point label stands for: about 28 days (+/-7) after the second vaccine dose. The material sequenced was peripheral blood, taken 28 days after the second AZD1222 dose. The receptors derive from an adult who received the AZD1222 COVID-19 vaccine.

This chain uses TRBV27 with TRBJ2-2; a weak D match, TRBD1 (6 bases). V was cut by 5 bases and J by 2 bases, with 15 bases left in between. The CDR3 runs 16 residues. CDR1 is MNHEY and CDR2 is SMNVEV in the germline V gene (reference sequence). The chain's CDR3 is CASSRVQGVNTGELFF. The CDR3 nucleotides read TGTGCCAGCAGTCGTGTACAGGGCGTAAACACCGGGGAGCTGTTTTTT.

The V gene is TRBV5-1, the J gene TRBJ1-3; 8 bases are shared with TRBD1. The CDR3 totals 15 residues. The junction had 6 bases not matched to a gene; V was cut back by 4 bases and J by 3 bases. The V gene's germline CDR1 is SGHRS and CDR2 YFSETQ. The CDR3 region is CASSSGQGGGNTIYF. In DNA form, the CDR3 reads TGCGCCAGCAGCAGCGGACAGGGAGGTGGAAACACCATATATTTT. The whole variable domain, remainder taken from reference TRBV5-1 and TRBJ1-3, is KAGVTQTPRYLIKTRGQQVTLSCSPISGHRSVSWYQQTPGQGLQFLFEYFSETQRNKGNFPGRFSGRQFSNSRSEMNVSTLELGDSALYLCASSSGQGGGNTIYFGEGSWLTVV.

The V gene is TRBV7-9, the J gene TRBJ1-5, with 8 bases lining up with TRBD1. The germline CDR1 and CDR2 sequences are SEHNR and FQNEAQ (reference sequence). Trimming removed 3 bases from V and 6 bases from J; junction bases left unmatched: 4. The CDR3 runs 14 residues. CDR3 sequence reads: CASSLGQDIQPQHF. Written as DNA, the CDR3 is TGTGCCAGCAGCTTGGGACAGGATATTCAGCCCCAGCATTTT.

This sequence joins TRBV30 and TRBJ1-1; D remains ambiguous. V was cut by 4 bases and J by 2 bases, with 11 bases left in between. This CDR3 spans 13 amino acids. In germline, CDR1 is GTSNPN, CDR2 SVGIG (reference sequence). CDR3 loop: CAWNGSPNTEAFF. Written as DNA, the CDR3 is TGTGCCTGGAACGGGAGTCCTAACACTGAAGCTTTCTTT. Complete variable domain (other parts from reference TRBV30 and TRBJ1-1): SQTIHQWPATLVQPVGSPLSLECTVEGTSNPNLYWYRQAAGRGLQLLFYSVGIGQISSEVPQNLSASRPQDRQFILSSKKLLLSDSGFYLCAWNGSPNTEAFFGQGTRLTVV.

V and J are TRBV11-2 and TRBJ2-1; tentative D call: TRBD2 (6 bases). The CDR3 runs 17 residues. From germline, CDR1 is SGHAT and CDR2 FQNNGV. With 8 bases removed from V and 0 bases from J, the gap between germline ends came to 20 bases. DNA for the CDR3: TGTGCCAGCCCCACTCGTTTCGCGGGGAGCTCCTACAATGAGCAGTTCTTC. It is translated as CASPTRFAGSSYNEQFF.

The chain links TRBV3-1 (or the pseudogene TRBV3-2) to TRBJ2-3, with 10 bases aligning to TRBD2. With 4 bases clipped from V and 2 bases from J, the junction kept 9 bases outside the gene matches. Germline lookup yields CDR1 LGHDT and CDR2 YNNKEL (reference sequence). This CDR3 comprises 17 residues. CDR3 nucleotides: TGTGCCAGCAGCCCGGGCACTAGCGGGATTGCCACAGATACGCAGTATTTT. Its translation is CASSPGTSGIATDTQYF.

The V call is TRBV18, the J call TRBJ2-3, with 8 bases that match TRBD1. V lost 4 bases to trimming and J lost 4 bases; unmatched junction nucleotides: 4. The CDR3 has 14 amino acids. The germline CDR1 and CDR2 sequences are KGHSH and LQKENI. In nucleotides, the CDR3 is TGTGCCAGCTCACTATTGGACAGGGCAGATACGCAGTATTTT. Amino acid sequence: CASSLLDRADTQYF.

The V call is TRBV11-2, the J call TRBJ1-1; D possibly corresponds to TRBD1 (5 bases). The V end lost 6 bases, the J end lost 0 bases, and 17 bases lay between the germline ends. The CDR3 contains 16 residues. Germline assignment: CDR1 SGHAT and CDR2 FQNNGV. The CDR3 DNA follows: TGTGCCAGCAGGGGGGGGTCGACAGAGTTGAACACTGAAGCTTTCTTT. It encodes CASRGGSTELNTEAFF.

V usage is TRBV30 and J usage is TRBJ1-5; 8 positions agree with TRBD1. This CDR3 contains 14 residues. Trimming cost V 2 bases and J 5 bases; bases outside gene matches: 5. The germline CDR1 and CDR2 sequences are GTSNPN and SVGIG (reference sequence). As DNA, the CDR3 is TGTGCCTGGAGTTCTACGACAGGGGATCAGCCCCAGCATTTT. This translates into CAWSSTTGDQPQHF. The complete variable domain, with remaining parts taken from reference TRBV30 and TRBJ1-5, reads SQTIHQWPATLVQPVGSPLSLECTVEGTSNPNLYWYRQAAGRGLQLLFYSVGIGQISSEVPQNLSASRPQDRQFILSSKKLLLSDSGFYLCAWSSTTGDQPQHFGDGTRLSIL.

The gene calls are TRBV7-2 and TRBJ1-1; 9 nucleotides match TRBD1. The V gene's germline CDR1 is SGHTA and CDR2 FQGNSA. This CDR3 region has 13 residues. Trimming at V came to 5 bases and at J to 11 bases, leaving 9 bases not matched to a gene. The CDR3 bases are TGTGCCAGCAGCACCAACAGGGGGCAGGAGGCTTTCTTT. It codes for CASSTNRGQEAFF.

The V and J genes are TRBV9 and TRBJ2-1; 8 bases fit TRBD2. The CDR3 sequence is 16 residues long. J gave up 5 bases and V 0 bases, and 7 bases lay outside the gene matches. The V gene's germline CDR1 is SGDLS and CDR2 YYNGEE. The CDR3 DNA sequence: TGTGCCAGCAGCGTAGCCCCGCGGGAGGACCACAATGAGCAGTTCTTC. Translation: CASSVAPREDHNEQFF.

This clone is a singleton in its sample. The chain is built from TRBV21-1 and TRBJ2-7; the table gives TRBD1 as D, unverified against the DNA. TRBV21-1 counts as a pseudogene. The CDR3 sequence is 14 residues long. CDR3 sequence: CASSTSRDRNEQYF. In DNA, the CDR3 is TGTGCCAGCAGCACTTCCCGGGACAGGAACGAGCAGTACTTC.

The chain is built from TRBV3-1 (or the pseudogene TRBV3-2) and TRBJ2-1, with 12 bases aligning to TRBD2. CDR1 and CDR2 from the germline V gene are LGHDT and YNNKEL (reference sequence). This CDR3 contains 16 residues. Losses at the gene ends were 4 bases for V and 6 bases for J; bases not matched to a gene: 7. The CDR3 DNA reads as TGTGCCAGCAGCCCCACTAGCGGGAGGTTGGGCAATGAGCAGTTCTTC. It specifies CASSPTSGRLGNEQFF.

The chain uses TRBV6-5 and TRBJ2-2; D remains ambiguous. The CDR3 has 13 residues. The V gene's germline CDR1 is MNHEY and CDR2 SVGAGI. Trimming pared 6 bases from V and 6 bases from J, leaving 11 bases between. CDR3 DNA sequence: TGTGCCAGCAGACTTGGTTTTGCCGGGGAGCTGTTTTTT. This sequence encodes CASRLGFAGELFF.

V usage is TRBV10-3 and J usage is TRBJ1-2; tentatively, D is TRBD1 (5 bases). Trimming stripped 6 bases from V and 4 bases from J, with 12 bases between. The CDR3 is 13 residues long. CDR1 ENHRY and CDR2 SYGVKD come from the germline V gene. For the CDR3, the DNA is TGTGCCATCAGCGAGGGGTCGGTCTATGGCTACACCTTC. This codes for CAISEGSVYGYTF.

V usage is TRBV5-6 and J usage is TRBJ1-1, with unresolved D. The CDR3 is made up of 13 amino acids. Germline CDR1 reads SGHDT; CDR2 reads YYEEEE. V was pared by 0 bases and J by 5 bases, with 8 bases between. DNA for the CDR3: TGTGCCAGCAGCTTGGCCGGGGTAACTGAAGCTTTCTTT. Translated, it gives CASSLAGVTEAFF.

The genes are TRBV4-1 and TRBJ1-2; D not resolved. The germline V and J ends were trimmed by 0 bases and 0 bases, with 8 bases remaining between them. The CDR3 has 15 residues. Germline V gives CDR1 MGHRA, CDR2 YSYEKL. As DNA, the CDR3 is TGCGCCAGCAGCCAAGATCCGAACCCTAACTATGGCTACACCTTC. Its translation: CASSQDPNPNYGYTF.

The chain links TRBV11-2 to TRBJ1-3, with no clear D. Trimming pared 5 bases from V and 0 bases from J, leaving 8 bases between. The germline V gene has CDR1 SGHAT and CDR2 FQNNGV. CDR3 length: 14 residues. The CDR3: CASSRGSSGNTIYF. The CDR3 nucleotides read TGTGCCAGCAGCCGAGGGAGCTCTGGAAACACCATATATTTT.